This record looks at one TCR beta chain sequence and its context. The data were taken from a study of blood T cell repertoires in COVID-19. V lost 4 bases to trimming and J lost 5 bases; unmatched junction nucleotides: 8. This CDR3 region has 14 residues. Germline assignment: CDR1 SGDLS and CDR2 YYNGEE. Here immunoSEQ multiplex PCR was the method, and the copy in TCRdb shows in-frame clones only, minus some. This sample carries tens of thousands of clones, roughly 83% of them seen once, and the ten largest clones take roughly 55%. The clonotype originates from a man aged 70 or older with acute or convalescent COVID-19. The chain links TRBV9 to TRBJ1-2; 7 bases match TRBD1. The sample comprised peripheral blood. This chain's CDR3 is CASSPSGQDYGYTF. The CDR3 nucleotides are TGTGCCAGCAGCCCCTCTGGACAGGATTATGGCTACACCTTC.